This TCR beta chain stems from a study of cytomegalovirus exposure and HLA in healthy donors (dated by TCRdb to 2017 to 2019). Broadly, across the study: According to an earlier analysis of 587 of the donors, roughly 180 million T cells yielded approximately 120 million unique TCR beta sequences and about 280 Gb of sequence data. An early release that covered 500 to 800 HLA-typed donors contained approximately 300 gigabases of sequencing data and 70 million to 100 million unique TCR sequences. Of the 300 to 400 genotyped donors, around 81% fell in the genetic ancestry cluster associated with self-reported Caucasian donors. The study aimed to test whether signatures of past pathogen exposure could be identified by cataloging public T cell receptors. The study used immunosequencing to profile the T cell repertoires of several hundred subjects and linked those repertoires to cytomegalovirus serostatus. A separate validation cohort of about 110 different subjects was used in addition to the approximately 700-subject first cohort. To predict cytomegalovirus infection status, the study brought together high-throughput TCR immunosequencing, statistical association of individual TCRs with disease status, and machine learning. In a later analysis, previously published TCR beta repertoires from 550 to 750 donors were re-analyzed and high-resolution HLA genotyping was added so that TCR occurrence patterns could be studied. Rather than drawing on any new phenotypic data, the later analysis identified candidate immune exposures from TCR beta sequences and the way those sequences occurred across donors. An earlier analysis of approximately 630 of the donors applied high-throughput TCR beta sequencing to assess whether each TCR beta V gene segment acted as functional or pseudogenic. Alongside the repertoire data, information on donor age, sex, ethnicity and CMV serostatus was compiled. A later genetic analysis took genome-wide SNP genotypes for about three fifths of the 666 donors and used that subset as a discovery cohort. Every repertoire in the discovery cohort had been generated on one and the same sequencing platform. Both class I and class II loci were covered by HLA typing, at four-digit resolution. The number of donors typed differed by locus, with about 620-630 for A, B, C, DRB1 and DQB1, around 560 for DQA1, 606 for DPA1, and 400 to 490 for DPB1. A few DR-DQ haplotypes were treated as single units for association and clustering because of strong linkage in the cohort. Across approximately 400 genotyped donors of the cohort, an average of about 240,000 unique TCR beta nucleotide sequences per donor were sequenced, and 15% to 20% of those sequences were non-productive. Paper-wide results and their limitations: Strong co-occurrence of HLA alleles, especially DR and DQ, made assigning TCR associations to individual alleles difficult. Cytomegalovirus status was reported to be diagnosed by the classifier with high specificity and sensitivity in both the original and validation cohorts. Linkage disequilibrium might explain the correlated functional status among segregating V segments, but an unknown experimental factor could not be ruled out. The authors suggested that the approach could potentially be extended to other disease states and immunological phenotypes. In a later analysis, some 17,000 TCR beta sequences were associated with specific HLA alleles at a false discovery rate of 0.05. Across donors, most TCR sequences were observed very rarely, whereas some public TCRs were present in many individuals. A later genetic analysis associated a missense DCLRE1C variant with V-gene and J-gene trimming of TCR beta chains, and an independent cohort replicated the association. Because HLA typing was unavailable for some donors at each locus, only the typed subset was used in association tests. In vitro tests confirmed that a few of the cytomegalovirus-associated TCR beta chains recognize cytomegalovirus antigens. In an earlier analysis of 587 of the donors, most TCR beta V segments were observed in productive rearrangements about 87% or about 30% of the time, broadly matching IMGT annotations. The earlier analysis of about 600 of the donors excluded about 16 rarely observed V segments, including chromosome 9 orphons, because counts were too low. The study gave a list of over 150 TCR beta chains associated with cytomegalovirus. A group of highly shared sequence variants was considered likely to be a technical artifact of the sequencing pipeline. A later analysis found that HLA-associated TCR beta chains were more clonally expanded and had lower generation probabilities than equally common non-associated chains. A further reported finding was that TCR beta sequences accurately predicted the HLA-A and HLA-B alleles for most subjects in the first cohort. Because the 87-base-pair reads could not distinguish some IMGT-functional V segments, including TRBV6-2 and TRBV6-3, those segments were excluded. In this cohort, only TCR beta chains were sequenced, and detectable features were limited by the absence of alpha or paired-chain data. A later analysis found that TCR association rates varied across HLA loci, with DRB1 alleles showing the most associated TCRs and HLA-C alleles the fewest. The only immune exposure information available for the cohort was CMV serostatus. In a later analysis, several top co-occurrence clusters were reported to appear linked to parvovirus B19, influenza, CMV and Epstein-Barr virus. In a later genetic analysis, fewer N-insertions in productive TCRs were reported among donors in an Asian-associated ancestry cluster than the approximately 670-donor mean. In a later analysis, most CMV-associated TCR beta chains were found to appear HLA-restricted, with HLA associations seemingly driven largely by CMV exposure. Sequencing depth was assumed to be roughly uniform across donors in the presence/absence analyses, though that assumption may not hold.

Comments on this clone: No antigen is known for it. No base-level quality is on record; no much larger clone is a single base apart.

According to the germline V gene, CDR1 reads SQVTM and CDR2 reads ANQGSEA. Including the terminal cysteine and phenylalanine, the CDR3 comprises 13 residues. The kept DNA is CDR3 alone, 39 bases in frame from the first base. V is reduced by 3 bases and J by 12 bases, leaving a spacing of 18 bases between them. In total, 500 to 700 healthy bone marrow donors made up the cohort. At the time of sampling, all cohort members were nominally healthy, though unrecorded immune exposures were likely present. The donor was CMV seronegative and was included in the group of approximately 350 seronegative cohort members. Each donor provided a peripheral blood sample, and peripheral blood mononuclear cells were used for TCR beta sequencing. The Qiagen DNeasy Blood Extraction Kit was used to extract genomic DNA from the blood cell samples. The method behind the library was the immunoSEQ multiplex PCR assay. The multiplex PCR relied on a mix of 60 forward primers for TCR Vbeta segments and 13 reverse primers for TCR Jbeta segments. Amplification of the CDR3 region of rearranged TCR beta genes was performed with a multiplex PCR assay on genomic DNA. On the Illumina HiSeq System, the amplified TCR beta libraries were sequenced as 87-base-pair reads. Turning to the authors' computational methods: A later analysis tallied 75 million to 95 million unique TCR beta chains across the roughly 610 repertoires, and approximately 11 million of those chains were shared by two or more donors. A nearest-neighbor algorithm error-corrected the raw reads and collapsed the reads into unique sequences, merging closely related sequences to remove PCR and sequencing errors. To assign V, D and J gene segments, CDR3 sequences were aligned to IMGT reference sequences. For a sequence to be retained, at least a six-nucleotide match to both a V gene segment and a J gene segment was required. A rearrangement counted as productive if the CDR3 had no stop codons and remained in frame with V and J, and every other rearrangement counted as non-productive. Following IMGT convention, CDR3 was defined as the stretch from the second conserved V-encoded cysteine up to the conserved J-encoded phenylalanine. In an earlier analysis of around 600 of the donors, sequences lacking an unambiguous match to a single V gene segment were excluded. In an earlier analysis of about 590 of the donors, a V segment was called functional when productive rearrangements were above 56.7%, and segregating when the standard deviation between donors exceeded 5%. To diagnose cytomegalovirus status from the catalog of TCR beta chain sequences, a statistical classification framework was built. V and J gene assignment, in a later analysis, came from comparing TCR nucleotide sequences with IMGT/GENE-DB human TR gene sequences. A later analysis assigned CDR3 sequences and most-parsimonious VDJ recombination scenarios with the TCRdist pipeline. In a later analysis, each TCR beta chain was defined by its CDR3 amino acid sequence together with its V-gene family, and reads without a unique V-gene family were excluded. As a way to deal with suspected cross-contamination and a sequencing artifact, a later analysis dropped roughly 600 nucleotide sequences that were highly shared and had low generation probability. In a later analysis, a clonal expansion index was calculated for each public chain from normalized within-repertoire ranks of inferred template counts. Generation probabilities in a later analysis came from a VDJ recombination model fitted to out-of-frame rearrangements, and those results were checked against IGoR. In a later analysis, TCR-TCR, TCR-HLA and TCR-CMV co-occurrence was scored with hypergeometric tests, and a repertoire-size bias correction was applied to TCR pairs. In a later analysis, false discovery rates were estimated by permuting HLA or CMV assignments 20 times. In a later analysis, co-occurring TCRs were grouped using DBSCAN, with TCRdist sequence similarity added in when clustering inside HLA-allele-positive subsets. For co-occurrence clustering, repertoires with fewer than 30,000 or more than 120,000 public chains were excluded, along with four to six repertoires with anomalous nucleotide sharing. This is the immuneACCESS table as TCRdb keeps it, with only in-frame sequences that have V and J called. A part of the clones is gone; compared with another copy, unresolved V genes explain less than half, and the rest is unexplained. That table is the source of V, J and clone size, and D and trimming were worked out from the DNA. The sample table records 150,000 to 200,000 clones; roughly 73% of these occur just once. Clones ranked in the top ten supply 3.1% of the sample.

The receptor's source is a female donor in good health and CMV-seronegative. Sequencing was carried out using PBMCs. Recombination linked TRBV29-1 to TRBJ2-1, with no D gene named confidently. The sequenced DNA is TGCAGCGTTGATTCGGAAAGGCAGCCGGGGCAGTTCTTC. The resulting protein is CSVDSERQPGQFF.